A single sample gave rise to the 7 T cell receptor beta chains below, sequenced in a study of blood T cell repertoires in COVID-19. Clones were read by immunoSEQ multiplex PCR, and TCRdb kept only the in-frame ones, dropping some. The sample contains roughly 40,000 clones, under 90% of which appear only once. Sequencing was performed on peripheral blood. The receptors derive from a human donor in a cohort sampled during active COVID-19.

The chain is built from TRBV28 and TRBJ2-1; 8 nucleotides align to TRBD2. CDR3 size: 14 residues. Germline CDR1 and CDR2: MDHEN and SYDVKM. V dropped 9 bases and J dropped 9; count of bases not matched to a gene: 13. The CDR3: CASFSGIVTGEQFF. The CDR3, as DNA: TGTGCCAGTTTTAGCGGGATTGTTACTGGTGAGCAGTTCTTC.

The DNA of the CDR3 is TGTGCCAGCAGGGGACAGGTCTCTGGAAACACCATATATTTT. Protein: CASRGQVSGNTIYF. The V and J genes are TRBV9 and TRBJ1-3; 8 nucleotides agree with TRBD1. Germline loops: CDR1 SGDLS, CDR2 YYNGEE. V lost 5 bases and J lost 0; bases outside the gene matches: 1. The CDR3 is made up of 14 amino acids.

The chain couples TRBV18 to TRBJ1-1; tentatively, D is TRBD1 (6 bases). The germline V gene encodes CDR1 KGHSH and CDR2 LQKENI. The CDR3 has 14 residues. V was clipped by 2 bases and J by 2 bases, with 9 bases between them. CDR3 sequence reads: CASSPGRGNTEAFF. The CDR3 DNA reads TGTGCCAGCTCACCAGGCAGGGGCAACACTGAAGCTTTCTTT.

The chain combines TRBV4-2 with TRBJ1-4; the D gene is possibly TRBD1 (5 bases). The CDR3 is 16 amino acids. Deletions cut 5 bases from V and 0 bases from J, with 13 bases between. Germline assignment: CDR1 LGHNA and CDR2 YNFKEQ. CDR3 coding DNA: TGTGCCAGCAGCGGCAGGGCGGCCTCAACTAATGAAAAACTGTTTTTT. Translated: CASSGRAASTNEKLFF.

The CDR3 here is CASSLAENRGGEQYF. For the CDR3, the DNA is TGTGCCAGCAGCTTAGCGGAGAACAGGGGAGGTGAGCAGTACTTC. This rearrangement joins TRBV7-2 to TRBJ2-7; perhaps TRBD1 as D (7 bases). Per germline, CDR1 SGHTA and CDR2 FQGNSA. V gave up 0 bases and J gave up 7 bases, with 16 bases separating them. The CDR3 loop spans 15 amino acids.

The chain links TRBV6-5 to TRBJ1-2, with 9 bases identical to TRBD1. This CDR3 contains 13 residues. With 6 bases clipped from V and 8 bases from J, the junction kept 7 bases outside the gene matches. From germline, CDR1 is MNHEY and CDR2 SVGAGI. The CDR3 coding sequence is TGTGCCAGCAGAACAGGGGGCCACGAAGGCTACACCTTC. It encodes CASRTGGHEGYTF.

The CDR3 nucleotides read TGTGCCAGCCGACGCCGTGCGGGAGGCACTGAAGCTTTCTTT. Its protein is CASRRRAGGTEAFF. V and J are TRBV3-1 (or the pseudogene TRBV3-2) and TRBJ1-1; D not resolved. This CDR3 contains 14 residues. V was trimmed by 8 bases and J by 4 bases, leaving 17 bases between them. Germline V gene lookup returns CDR1 LGHDT and CDR2 YNNKEL (reference sequence).